These T cell receptor beta chains were read from a single sample in a study of control samples from healthy donors and cancer patients. The assay was immunoSEQ multiplex PCR, and TCRdb's table has in-frame clones only and misses some. The table lists roughly 140,000 clones, over 90% of them singletons, with about 2.4% in the top ten. The sample comprised blood. These receptors all come from a man aged 50-60 years in good health. CDR3s include the opening cysteine and the closing phenylalanine or tryptophan. D genes are given only for firm matches. Only part of the rows carry a size: once, few, many, or a class if the clone is expanded.

d_gene | j_gene | abundance | len | v_gene | CDR3nt | CDR3aa
TRBD2 | TRBJ2-3 | - | 16 | TRBV3-1/TRBV3-2 | TGTGCCAGCAAAGGGACTAGCGGGAGGGATCCAGATACGCAGTATTTT | CASKGTSGRDPDTQYF
TRBD1 | TRBJ2-5 | once | 16 | TRBV5-1 | TGCGCCAGCAGCTTGGAACCGACAGGGAATGGAGAGACCCAGTACTTC | CASSLEPTGNGETQYF
TRBD1 | TRBJ1-2 | - | 14 | TRBV19 | TGTGCCAGTAGCCCGACAGGGGGCAGCTATGGCTACACCTTC | CASSPTGGSYGYTF
TRBD1 | TRBJ2-3 | once | 15 | TRBV7-9 | TGTGCCAGCACAGGACAGGGGGGGAGCACAGATACGCAGTATTTT | CASTGQGGSTDTQYF
- | TRBJ1-5 | - | 15 | TRBV6-5 | TGTGCCAGCAGTTACTCCGCGGGGGCGGGTCAGCCCCAGCATTTT | CASSYSAGAGQPQHF
- | TRBJ2-3 | - | 15 | TRBV2 | TGTGCCAGCAGTGAAGCCGGACAGCACACAGATACGCAGTATTTT | CASSEAGQHTDTQYF
- | TRBJ1-5 | - | 13 | TRBV2 | TGTGCCAGCAACGGGGCCGACAATCAGCCCCAGCATTTT | CASNGADNQPQHF
TRBD2 | TRBJ2-1 | - | 19 | TRBV28 | TGTGCCAGCAGTTTCGAGCTAGCGGGAGGCATTAGCTCCTACAATGAGCAGTTCTTC | CASSFELAGGISSYNEQFF
- | TRBJ2-5 | - | 15 | TRBV7-9 | TGTGCCAGCAGCTTAGGCGGGGCTGCCCAAGAGACCCAGTACTTC | CASSLGGAAQETQYF
- | TRBJ1-4 | - | 14 | TRBV5-1 | TGCGCCAGCAGCTTGGCCGGGAGGAATGAAAAACTGTTTTTT | CASSLAGRNEKLFF
- | TRBJ1-2 | - | 16 | TRBV2 | TGTGCCAGCAGTGGAGGGACACTTCACACGAACTATGGCTACACCTTC | CASSGGTLHTNYGYTF
TRBD2 | TRBJ2-5 | - | 18 | TRBV7-6 | TGTGCCAGCAGCTCTCAACCTAGCGGGAGTGGCAAACAAGAGACCCAGTACTTC | CASSSQPSGSGKQETQYF
TRBD1 | TRBJ2-3 | - | 15 | TRBV13 | TGTGCCAGCAGCCCCCGGGACAGGGTAAGAGATACGCAGTATTTT | CASSPRDRVRDTQYF
- | TRBJ2-5 | - | 13 | TRBV28 | TGTGCCAGCAGTCTCAGGGAACCGGGGACCCAGTACTTC | CASSLREPGTQYF
- | TRBJ2-7 | - | 12 | TRBV6-5 | TGTGCCAGCACCAGCTCCGGGAAAGAGCAGTACTTC | CASTSSGKEQYF
TRBD2 | TRBJ2-2 | - | 17 | TRBV5-1 | TGCGCCAGCAGCTTGTCTAGCGGGAGGGCGAACACCGGGGAGCTGTTTTTT | CASSLSSGRANTGELFF
- | TRBJ1-6 | - | 16 | TRBV5-1 | TGCGCCAGCAGCTTGGTCCCGGGAGGACATAATTCACCCCTCCACTTT | CASSLVPGGHNSPLHF
- | TRBJ1-6 | once | 15 | TRBV7-9 | TGTGCCAGCAGCTTAGCGGGGGGGGAGAATTCACCCCTCCACTTT | CASSLAGGENSPLHF
- | TRBJ2-3 | - | 18 | TRBV5-4 | TGTGCCAGCATCCTCTCGGGCAGGGCCCACTCTAGCACAGATACGCAGTATTTT | CASILSGRAHSSTDTQYF
- | TRBJ2-1 | - | 15 | TRBV9 | TGTGCCAGCAGCGAGGTGTCAGGGGCCTACAATGAGCAGTTCTTC | CASSEVSGAYNEQFF
TRBD1 | TRBJ2-1 | once | 15 | TRBV5-1 | TGCGCCAGCAGCTTGGGCCAGGGGGCCTACAATGAGCAGTTCTTC | CASSLGQGAYNEQFF
- | TRBJ2-5 | - | 16 | TRBV7-9 | TGTGCCAGCAGCCCGCGGGGACCCTCGGAGGGAGAGACCCAGTACTTC | CASSPRGPSEGETQYF
- | TRBJ2-5 | - | 15 | TRBV5-1 | TGCGCCAGCAGCTTGGGGACCAGGGGTCAAGAGACCCAGTACTTC | CASSLGTRGQETQYF